This T cell receptor beta chain came from a study of T-cell reconstitution after alpha-beta-depleted transplantation in children. Study observations and caveats: Reportedly, only several hundred clones from non-depleted graft cells drove alpha-beta T-cell counts at about two months. T-cell counts and diversity were attributed mostly to newly produced T cells one year after transplant.

About this clonotype: Its target is unknown.

Unique molecular identifiers were built into the TCRbeta library. One entry per CDR3 protein, called by TCRdb with MiXCR from the PCR reads. This sample carries approximately 980,000 distinct CDR3 sequences, about 29% of them seen once, and the ten largest clones take under 30%. The source of this sequence is a boy less than two years old who had a stem cell transplant for SCID, so the T cells may come from the graft donor. The source material was PBMCs, mostly from graft donor cells, sampled 360 days after TCRalphabeta/CD19-depleted stem cell transplant.

CDR3 protein: CASSSRQGHGYTF. For the CDR3, the DNA is TGCGCCAGCAGCTCCCGACAGGGTCATGGCTACACCTTC. The chain couples TRBV5-1 to TRBJ1-2; TRBD1 aligns across 7 bases. The CDR3 contains 13 residues. Germline CDR1 SGHRS, CDR2 YFSETQ. Trimming removed 3 bases from V and 6 bases from J; junction bases left unmatched: 5.